The present T cell receptor beta chain was sequenced within a study of HIV-infected patients and healthy controls. About 540 ng RNA was reverse transcribed with alpha and beta constant-region primers. Using multiplexing indices, alpha and beta chain libraries were generated apart by chain-specific third strand synthesis. MiXCR was run by TCRdb on the 5' RACE reads, yielding one entry per CDR3 protein. The sample has 15,000 to 20,000 distinct CDR3 sequences; approximately 12% are singletons. This clonotype was detected only a few times. Unmatched junction bases numbered 6, after V lost 3 bases and J lost 5 bases. The CDR3 is 16 amino acids. Germline CDR1 reads SGHAT; CDR2 reads FQNNGV. Whole blood was used without fractionation, so all unsorted peripheral T cells were included.

The sequence came from an adult in good health. The sequencing sample was made of blood. V gene TRBV11-2 combines with J gene TRBJ2-3, with 12 bases identical to TRBD2. Written as DNA, the CDR3 is TGTGCCAGCAGCTTCGGACTAGCGGGGAATGGAGATACGCAGTATTTT. Its protein is CASSFGLAGNGDTQYF.